This TCR beta chain appears in the sequencing data of a study of human T cells and chemical hapten exposure. Germline CDR1 SGHVS, CDR2 FNYEAQ. CDR3 size: 18 residues. The V gene end was trimmed by 5 bases and the J gene end by 4 bases; junction bases not matched to a gene: 14. Time point noted: pre-sensitization, week 0. Treatment specified: therapeutic diphenylcyclopropenone sensitization with weekly scalp DPC. The table lists this clonotype with a few counts. TCRdb recomputed calls from the RACE reads with MiXCR, one row per CDR3 protein. The sample yields a few hundred thousand distinct CDR3 sequences, about 5% seen once.

Source: whole blood, taken in connection with sensitization to the hapten diphenylcyclopropenone (DPC). This rearrangement joins TRBV7-6 to TRBJ1-4, with 9 bases fitting TRBD1. This TCR came from a woman younger than 30 with alopecia areata. Some clones in this sample may be carry-over from other donors' samples. In nucleotides, the CDR3 is TGTGCCAGCAGCCTATTGGGACAGGGAGTCTCGGGTAATGAAAAACTGTTTTTT. It codes for CASSLLGQGVSGNEKLFF.